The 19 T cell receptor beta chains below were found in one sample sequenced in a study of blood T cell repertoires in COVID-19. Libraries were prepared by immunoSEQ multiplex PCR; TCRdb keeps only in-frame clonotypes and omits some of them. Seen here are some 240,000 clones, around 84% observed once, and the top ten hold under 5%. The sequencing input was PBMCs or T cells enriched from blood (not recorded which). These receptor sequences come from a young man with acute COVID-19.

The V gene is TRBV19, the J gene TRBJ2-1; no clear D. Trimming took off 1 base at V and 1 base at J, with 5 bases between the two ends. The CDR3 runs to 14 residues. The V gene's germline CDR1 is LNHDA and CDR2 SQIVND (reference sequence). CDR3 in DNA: TGTGCCAGTAGTATAGGGAGATCCTACAATGAGCAGTTCTTC. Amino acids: CASSIGRSYNEQFF.

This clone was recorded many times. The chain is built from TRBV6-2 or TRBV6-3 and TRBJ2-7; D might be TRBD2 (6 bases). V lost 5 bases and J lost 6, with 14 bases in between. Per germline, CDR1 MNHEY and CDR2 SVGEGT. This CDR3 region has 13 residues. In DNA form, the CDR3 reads TGTGCCAGCAGTCCGGGCCGGAGGGGCGAGCAGTACGTC. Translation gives CASSPGRRGEQYV.

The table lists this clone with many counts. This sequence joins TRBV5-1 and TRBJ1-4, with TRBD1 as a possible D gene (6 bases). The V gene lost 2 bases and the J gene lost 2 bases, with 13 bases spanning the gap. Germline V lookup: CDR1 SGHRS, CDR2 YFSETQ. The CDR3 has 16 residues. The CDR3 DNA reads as TGCGCCAGCAGCTTACAGGGCGGATTCACTAATGAAAAACTGTTTTTT. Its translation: CASSLQGGFTNEKLFF.

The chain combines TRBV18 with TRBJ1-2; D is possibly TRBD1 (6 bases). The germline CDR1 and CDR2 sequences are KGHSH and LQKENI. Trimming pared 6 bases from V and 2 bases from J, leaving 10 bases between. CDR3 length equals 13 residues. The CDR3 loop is CASSGGGNYGYTF. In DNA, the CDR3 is TGTGCCAGCTCGGGTGGGGGCAACTATGGCTACACCTTC.

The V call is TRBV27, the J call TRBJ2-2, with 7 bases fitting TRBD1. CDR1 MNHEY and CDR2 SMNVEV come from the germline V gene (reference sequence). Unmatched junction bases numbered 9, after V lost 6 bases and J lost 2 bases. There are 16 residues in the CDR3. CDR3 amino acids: CASRPDRDINTGELFF. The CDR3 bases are TGTGCCAGCAGACCCGACAGGGATATCAACACCGGGGAGCTGTTTTTT.

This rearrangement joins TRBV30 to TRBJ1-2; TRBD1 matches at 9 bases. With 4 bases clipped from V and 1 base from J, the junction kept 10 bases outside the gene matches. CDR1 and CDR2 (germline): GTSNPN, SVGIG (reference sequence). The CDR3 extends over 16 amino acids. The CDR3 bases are TGTGCCTGGAATGGACAGGGGACGACCCTTAACTATGGCTACACCTTC. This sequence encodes CAWNGQGTTLNYGYTF.

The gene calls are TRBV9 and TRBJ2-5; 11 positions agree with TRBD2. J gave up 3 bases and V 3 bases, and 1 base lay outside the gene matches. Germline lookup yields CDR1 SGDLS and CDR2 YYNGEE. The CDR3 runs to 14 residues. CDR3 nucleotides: TGTGCCAGCAGCGCTAGCGGGGGGAAAGAGACCCAGTACTTC. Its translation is CASSASGGKETQYF.

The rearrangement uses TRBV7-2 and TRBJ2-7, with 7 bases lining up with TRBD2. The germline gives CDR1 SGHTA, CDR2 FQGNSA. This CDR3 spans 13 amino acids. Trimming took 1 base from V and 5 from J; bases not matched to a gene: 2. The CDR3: CASSLVGGNEQYV. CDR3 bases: TGTGCCAGCAGCTTAGTCGGGGGGAACGAGCAGTACGTC.

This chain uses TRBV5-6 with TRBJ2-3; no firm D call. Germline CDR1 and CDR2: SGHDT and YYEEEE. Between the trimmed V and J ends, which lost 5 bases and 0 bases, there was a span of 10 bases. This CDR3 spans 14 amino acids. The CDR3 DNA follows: TGTGCCAGCAGTTCCCAGTCGAGCACAGATACGCAGTATTTT. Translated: CASSSQSSTDTQYF.

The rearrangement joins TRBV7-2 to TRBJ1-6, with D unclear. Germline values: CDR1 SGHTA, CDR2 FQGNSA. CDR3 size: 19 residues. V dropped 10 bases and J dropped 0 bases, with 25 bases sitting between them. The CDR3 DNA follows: TGTGCCACCTTAGTGCCGGACTCCTTTTACAGCTCCTATAATTCACCCCTCCACTTT. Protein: CATLVPDSFYSSYNSPLHF.

This CDR3 is CATSDRGAGKETQYF. In DNA form, the CDR3 reads TGTGCCACCAGTGATCGGGGGGCAGGCAAAGAGACCCAGTACTTC. This chain connects TRBV24-1 to TRBJ2-5, with D perhaps matching TRBD2 (7 bases). Trimming left V 3 bases short and J 3 bases short, with 13 bases between. The CDR3 loop spans 15 amino acids. CDR1 is KGHDR, CDR2 SFDVKD, per germline.

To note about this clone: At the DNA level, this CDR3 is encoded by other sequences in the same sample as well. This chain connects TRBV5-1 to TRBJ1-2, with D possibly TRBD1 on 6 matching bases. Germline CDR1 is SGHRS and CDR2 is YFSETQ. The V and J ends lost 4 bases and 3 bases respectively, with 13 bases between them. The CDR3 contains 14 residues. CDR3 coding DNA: TGCGCCAGCAGCCCGGGGGGGGCAGACTATGGCTACACCTTC. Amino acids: CASSPGGADYGYTF.

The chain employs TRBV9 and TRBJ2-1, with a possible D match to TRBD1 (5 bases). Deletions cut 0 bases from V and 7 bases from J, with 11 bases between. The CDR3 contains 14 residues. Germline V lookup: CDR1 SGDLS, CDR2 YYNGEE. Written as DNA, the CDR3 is TGTGCCAGCAGCGTAGCTTCCCAGGGAAATGAGCAGTTCTTC. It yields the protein CASSVASQGNEQFF.

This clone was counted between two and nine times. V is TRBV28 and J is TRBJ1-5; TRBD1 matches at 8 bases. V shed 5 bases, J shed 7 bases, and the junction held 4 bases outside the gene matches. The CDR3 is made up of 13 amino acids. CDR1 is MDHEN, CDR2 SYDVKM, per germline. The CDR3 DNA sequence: TGTGCCAGCAGTGGACAGGGATGGCAGCCCCAGCATTTT. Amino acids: CASSGQGWQPQHF. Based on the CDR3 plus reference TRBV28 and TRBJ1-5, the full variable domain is DVKVTQSSRYLVKRTGEKVFLECVQDMDHENMFWYRQDPGLGLRLIYFSYDVKMKEKGDIPEGYSVSREKKERFSLILESASTNQTSMYLCASSGQGWQPQHFGDGTRLSIL.

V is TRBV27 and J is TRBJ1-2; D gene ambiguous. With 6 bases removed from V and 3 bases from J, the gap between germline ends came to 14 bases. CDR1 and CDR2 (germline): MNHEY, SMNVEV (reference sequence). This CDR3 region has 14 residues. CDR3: CASSMSARDYGYTF. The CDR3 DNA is TGTGCCAGCAGCATGTCCGCTCGGGACTATGGCTACACCTTC.

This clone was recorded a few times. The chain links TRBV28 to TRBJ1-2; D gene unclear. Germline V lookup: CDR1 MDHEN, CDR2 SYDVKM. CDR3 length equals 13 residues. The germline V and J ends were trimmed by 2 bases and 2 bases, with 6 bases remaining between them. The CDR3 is CASSLRSNYGYTF. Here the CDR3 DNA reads TGTGCCAGCAGTTTACGGTCAAACTATGGCTACACCTTC.

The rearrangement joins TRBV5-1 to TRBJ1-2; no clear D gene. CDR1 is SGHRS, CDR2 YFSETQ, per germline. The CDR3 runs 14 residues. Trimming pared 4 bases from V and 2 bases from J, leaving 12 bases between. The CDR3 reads CASSLQALNYGYTF. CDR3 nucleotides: TGCGCCAGCAGCCTCCAGGCGCTAAACTATGGCTACACCTTC. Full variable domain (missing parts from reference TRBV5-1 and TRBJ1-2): KAGVTQTPRYLIKTRGQQVTLSCSPISGHRSVSWYQQTPGQGLQFLFEYFSETQRNKGNFPGRFSGRQFSNSRSEMNVSTLELGDSALYLCASSLQALNYGYTFGSGTRLTVV.

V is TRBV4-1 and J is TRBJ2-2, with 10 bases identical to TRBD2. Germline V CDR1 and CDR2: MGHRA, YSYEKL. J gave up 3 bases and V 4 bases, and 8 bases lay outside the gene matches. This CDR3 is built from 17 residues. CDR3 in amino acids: CASSPSLAGADTGELFF. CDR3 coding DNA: TGCGCCAGCAGCCCTAGCCTAGCGGGAGCGGACACCGGGGAGCTGTTTTTT.

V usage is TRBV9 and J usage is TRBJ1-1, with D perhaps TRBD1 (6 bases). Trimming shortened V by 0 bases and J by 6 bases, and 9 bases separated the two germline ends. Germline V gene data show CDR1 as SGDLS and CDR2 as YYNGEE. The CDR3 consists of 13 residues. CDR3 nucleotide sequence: TGTGCCAGCAGCGTAGTGGGGGCCCCTGAAGCTTTCTTT. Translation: CASSVVGAPEAFF.